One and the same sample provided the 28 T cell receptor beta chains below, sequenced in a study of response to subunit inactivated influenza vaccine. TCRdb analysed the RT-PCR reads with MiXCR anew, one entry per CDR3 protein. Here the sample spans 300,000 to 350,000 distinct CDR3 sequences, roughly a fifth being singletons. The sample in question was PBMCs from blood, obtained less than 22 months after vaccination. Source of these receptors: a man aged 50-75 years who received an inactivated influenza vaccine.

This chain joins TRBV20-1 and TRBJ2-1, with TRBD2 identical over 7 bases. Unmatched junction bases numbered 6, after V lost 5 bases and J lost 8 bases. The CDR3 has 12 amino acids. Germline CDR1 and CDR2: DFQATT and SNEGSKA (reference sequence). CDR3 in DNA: TGCAGTGCTCAAGGACTAGTCTATGAGCAGTTCTTC. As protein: CSAQGLVYEQFF.

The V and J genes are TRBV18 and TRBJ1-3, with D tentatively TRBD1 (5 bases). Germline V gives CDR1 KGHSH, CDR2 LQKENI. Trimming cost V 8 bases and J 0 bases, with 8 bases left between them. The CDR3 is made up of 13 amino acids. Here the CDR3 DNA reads TGTGCCAGCACGGACACCTCTGGAAACACCATATATTTT. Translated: CASTDTSGNTIYF.

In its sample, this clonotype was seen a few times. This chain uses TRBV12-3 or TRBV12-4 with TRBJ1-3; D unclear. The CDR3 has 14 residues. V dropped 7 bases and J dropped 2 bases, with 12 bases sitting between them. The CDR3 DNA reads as TGTGCCAGCACCGTAATGGCGGCTGGAAACACCATATATTTT. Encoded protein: CASTVMAAGNTIYF.

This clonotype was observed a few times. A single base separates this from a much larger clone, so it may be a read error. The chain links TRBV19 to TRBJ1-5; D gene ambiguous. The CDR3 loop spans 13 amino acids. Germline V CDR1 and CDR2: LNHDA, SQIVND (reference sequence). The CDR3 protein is CASSMTGNQAQHF. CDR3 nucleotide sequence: TGTGCCAGTAGTATGACGGGTAATCAGGCCCAGCATTTT. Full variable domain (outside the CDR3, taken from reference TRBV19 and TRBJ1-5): DGGITQSPKYLFRKEGQNVTLSCEQNLNHDAMYWYRQDPGQGLRLIYYSQIVNDFQKGDIAEGYSVSREKKESFPLTVTSAQKNPTAFYLCASSMTGNQAQHFGDGTRLSIL.

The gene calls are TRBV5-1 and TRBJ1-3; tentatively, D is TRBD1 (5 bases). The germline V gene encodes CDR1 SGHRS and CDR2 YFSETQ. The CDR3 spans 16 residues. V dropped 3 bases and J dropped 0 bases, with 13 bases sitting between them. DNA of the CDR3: TGCGCCAGCAGCTCGTCGGTTGGGGGCTCTGGAAACACCATATATTTT. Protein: CASSSSVGGSGNTIYF.

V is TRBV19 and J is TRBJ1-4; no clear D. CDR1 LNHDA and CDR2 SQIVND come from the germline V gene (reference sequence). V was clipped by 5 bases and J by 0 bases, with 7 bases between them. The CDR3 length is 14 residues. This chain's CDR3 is CASSDTATNEKLFF. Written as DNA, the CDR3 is TGTGCCAGTAGTGACACAGCAACTAATGAAAAACTGTTTTTT.

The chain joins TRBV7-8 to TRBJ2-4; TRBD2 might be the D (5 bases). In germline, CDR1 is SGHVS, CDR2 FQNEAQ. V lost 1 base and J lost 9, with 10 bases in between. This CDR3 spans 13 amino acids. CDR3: CASSLDRAGIQYF. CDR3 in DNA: TGTGCCAGCAGCTTAGATCGGGCGGGCATTCAGTACTTC.

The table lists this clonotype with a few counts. CDR3 sequence reads: CASIKDGGSTDTQYF. In DNA form, the CDR3 reads TGTGCCAGCATCAAGGACGGTGGGAGCACAGATACGCAGTATTTT. The chain couples TRBV5-6 to TRBJ2-3; D not resolved. The CDR3 covers 15 residues. Looked up from germline, CDR1 is SGHDT and CDR2 is YYEEEE. V gave up 6 bases and J gave up 0 bases, with 14 bases separating them.

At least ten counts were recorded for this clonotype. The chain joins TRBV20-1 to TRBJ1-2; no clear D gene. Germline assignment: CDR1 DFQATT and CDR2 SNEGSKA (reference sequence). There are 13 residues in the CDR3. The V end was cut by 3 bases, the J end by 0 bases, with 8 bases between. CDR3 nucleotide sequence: TGCAGTGCTAGCCCGGGAACTAACTATGGCTACACCTTC. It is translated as CSASPGTNYGYTF.

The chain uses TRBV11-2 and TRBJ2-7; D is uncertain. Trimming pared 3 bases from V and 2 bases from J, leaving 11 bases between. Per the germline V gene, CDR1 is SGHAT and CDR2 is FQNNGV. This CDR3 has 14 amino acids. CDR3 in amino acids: CASSFVRVPYEQYF. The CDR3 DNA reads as TGTGCCAGCAGCTTTGTTAGGGTACCCTACGAGCAGTACTTC.

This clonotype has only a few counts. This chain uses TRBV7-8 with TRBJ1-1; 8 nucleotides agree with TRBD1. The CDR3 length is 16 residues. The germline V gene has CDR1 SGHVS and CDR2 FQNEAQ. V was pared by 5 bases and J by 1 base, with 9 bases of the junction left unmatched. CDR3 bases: TGTGCCAGCAGCCCGAGGACAGGGCCCGGGAACACTGAAGCTTTCTTT. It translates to CASSPRTGPGNTEAFF.

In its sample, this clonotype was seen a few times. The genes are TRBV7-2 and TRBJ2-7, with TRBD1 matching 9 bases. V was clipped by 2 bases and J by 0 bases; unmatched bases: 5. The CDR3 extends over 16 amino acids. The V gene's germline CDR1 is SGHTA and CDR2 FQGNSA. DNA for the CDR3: TGTGCCAGCAGCTTATGGGGGACAGGGCTCTCCTACGAGCAGTACTTC. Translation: CASSLWGTGLSYEQYF.

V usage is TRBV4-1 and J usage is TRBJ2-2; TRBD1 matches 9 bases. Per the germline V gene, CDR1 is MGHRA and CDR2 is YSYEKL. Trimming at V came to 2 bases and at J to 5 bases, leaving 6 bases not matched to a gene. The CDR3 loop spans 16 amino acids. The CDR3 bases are TGCGCCAGCAGCCAACCCGACAGGGGGGGAACCGGGGAGCTGTTTTTT. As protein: CASSQPDRGGTGELFF.

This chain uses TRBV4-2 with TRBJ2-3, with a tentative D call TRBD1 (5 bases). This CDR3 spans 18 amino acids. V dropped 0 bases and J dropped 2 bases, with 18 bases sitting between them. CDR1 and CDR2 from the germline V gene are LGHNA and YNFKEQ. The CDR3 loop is CASSQDSTGYLDTDTQYF. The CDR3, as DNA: TGTGCCAGCAGCCAAGATTCCACAGGTTATCTCGACACAGATACGCAGTATTTT.

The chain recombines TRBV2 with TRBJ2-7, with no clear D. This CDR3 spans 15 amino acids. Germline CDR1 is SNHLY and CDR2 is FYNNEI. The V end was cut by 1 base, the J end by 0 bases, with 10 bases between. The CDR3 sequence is CASSEGQPLSYEQYF. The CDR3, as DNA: TGTGCCAGCAGTGAAGGGCAGCCCCTCTCCTACGAGCAGTACTTC.

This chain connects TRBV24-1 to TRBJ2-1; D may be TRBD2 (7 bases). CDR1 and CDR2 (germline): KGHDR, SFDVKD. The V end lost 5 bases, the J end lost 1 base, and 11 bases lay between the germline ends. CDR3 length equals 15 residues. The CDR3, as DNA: TGTGCCACCAGTGTGGGGGGGGCTTCCTACAATGAGCAGTTCTTC. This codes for CATSVGGASYNEQFF.

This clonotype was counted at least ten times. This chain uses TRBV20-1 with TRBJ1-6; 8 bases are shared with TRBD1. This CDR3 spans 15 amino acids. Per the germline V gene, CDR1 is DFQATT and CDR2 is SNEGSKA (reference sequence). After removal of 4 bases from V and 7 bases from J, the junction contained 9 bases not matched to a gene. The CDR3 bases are TGCAGTGCTAAGAACGGACAGGGCCTAAATTCACCCCTCCACTTT. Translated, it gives CSAKNGQGLNSPLHF.

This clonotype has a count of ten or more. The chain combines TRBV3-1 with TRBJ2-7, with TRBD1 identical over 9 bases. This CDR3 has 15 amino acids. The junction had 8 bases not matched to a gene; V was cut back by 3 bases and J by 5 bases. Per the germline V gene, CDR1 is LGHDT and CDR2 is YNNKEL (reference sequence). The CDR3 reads CASSHTGQGNNEQYF. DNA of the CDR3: TGTGCCAGCAGCCATACAGGACAGGGGAACAACGAGCAGTACTTC.

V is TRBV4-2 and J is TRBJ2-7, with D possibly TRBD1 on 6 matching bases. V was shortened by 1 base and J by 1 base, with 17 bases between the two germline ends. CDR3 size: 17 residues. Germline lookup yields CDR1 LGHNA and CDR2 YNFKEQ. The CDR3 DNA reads TGTGCCAGCAGCCAAGTCCGCCTAACAGGGAATTCCTACGAGCAGTACTTC. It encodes CASSQVRLTGNSYEQYF.

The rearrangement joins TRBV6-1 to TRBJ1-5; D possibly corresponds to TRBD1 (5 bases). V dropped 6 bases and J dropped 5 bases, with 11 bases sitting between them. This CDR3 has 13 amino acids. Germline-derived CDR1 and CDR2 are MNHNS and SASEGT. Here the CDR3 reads CASRADSHQPQHF. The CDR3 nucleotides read TGTGCCAGCAGAGCCGACAGTCATCAGCCCCAGCATTTT.

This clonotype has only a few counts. The CDR3 here is CSGDAGSTDTQYF. The CDR3 coding sequence is TGCAGCGGGGACGCAGGGAGCACAGATACGCAGTATTTT. V usage is TRBV29-1 and J usage is TRBJ2-3; D is perhaps TRBD1 or TRBD2 (5 bases each). V was clipped by 7 bases and J by 0 bases, with 11 bases between them. Germline V gene data show CDR1 as SQVTM and CDR2 as ANQGSEA. The CDR3 sequence is 13 residues long.

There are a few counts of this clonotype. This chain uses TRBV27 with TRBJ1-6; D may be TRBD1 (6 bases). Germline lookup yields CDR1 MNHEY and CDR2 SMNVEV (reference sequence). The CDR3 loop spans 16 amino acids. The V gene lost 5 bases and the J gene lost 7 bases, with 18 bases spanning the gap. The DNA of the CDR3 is TGTGCCAGCAGTACCAATCGACAGGAATTGAATTCACCCCTCCACTTT. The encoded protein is CASSTNRQELNSPLHF.

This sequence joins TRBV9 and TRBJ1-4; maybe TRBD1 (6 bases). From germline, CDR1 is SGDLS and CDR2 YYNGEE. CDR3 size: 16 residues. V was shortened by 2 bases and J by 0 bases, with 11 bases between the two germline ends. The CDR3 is CASSVGQFATNEKLFF. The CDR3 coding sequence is TGTGCCAGCAGCGTTGGACAGTTTGCAACTAATGAAAAACTGTTTTTT.

CDR3 DNA sequence: TGCGCCAGCAGCTTGGGACAGGGGCCTACTTCACCCCTCCACTTT. Its translation is CASSLGQGPTSPLHF. The chain couples TRBV5-1 to TRBJ1-6; 8 bases map to TRBD1. Germline V gene sequence: CDR1 SGHRS, CDR2 YFSETQ. The CDR3 is 15 residues long. Trimming cost V 0 bases and J 9 bases; bases outside gene matches: 5.

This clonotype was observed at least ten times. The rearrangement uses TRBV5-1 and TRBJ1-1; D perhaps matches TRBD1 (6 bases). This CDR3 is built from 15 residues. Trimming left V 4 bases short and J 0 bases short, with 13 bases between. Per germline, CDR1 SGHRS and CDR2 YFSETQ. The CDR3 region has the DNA TGCGCCAGCAGCCGCGATGGGGGCGTGAACACTGAAGCTTTCTTT. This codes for CASSRDGGVNTEAFF.

The CDR3, as DNA: TGCAGCGCCGGGACAGGGGAATCTGGGGCCAACGTCCTGACTTTC. It encodes CSAGTGESGANVLTF. The chain employs TRBV29-1 and TRBJ2-6; 10 nucleotides match TRBD1. V was pared by 7 bases and J by 1 base, with 4 bases of the junction left unmatched. The CDR3 sequence is 15 residues long. Germline V gene lookup returns CDR1 SQVTM and CDR2 ANQGSEA.

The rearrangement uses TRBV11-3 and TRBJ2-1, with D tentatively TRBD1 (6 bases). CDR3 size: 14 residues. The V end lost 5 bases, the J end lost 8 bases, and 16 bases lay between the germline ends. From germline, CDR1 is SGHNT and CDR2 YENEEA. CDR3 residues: CASSRRTGLDEQFF. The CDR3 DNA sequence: TGTGCCAGCAGCAGACGTACAGGGCTCGATGAGCAGTTCTTC.

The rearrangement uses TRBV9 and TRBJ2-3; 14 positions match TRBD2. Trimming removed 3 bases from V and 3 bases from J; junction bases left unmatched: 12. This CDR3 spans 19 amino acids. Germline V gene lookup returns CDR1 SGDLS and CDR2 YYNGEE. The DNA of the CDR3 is TGTGCCAGCAGCGAGACCGGGGGGACTAGCGGGAGAGGAACAGATACGCAGTATTTT. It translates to CASSETGGTSGRGTDTQYF.